The 30 T cell receptor beta chains listed next were all sequenced from one sample in a study of blood T cell repertoires in COVID-19 (dated by TCRdb to about 2020). The library was generated by the immunoSEQ multiplex PCR assay. The clones in this table, taken by TCRdb from immuneACCESS, are in-frame only. Not every clone is retained; where verified, under half of the shortfall comes from an unresolved V gene, and the cause of the rest is unknown. This sample comprises 350,000 to 450,000 clones, more than 75% of them detected only once. More than 1.5% of the sample goes to the ten largest clones. The material sequenced was PBMCs or T cells enriched from blood (not recorded which). Receptors originate from a man aged 35 to 55 in a cohort exposed to, infected with or recovered from COVID-19 (not recorded which).

This clone was counted once. The chain has TRBV21-1 and TRBJ2-1; no DNA check was done on the table's D call, TRBD2. TRBV21-1 is a listed pseudogene. The CDR3 totals 14 residues. As DNA, the CDR3 is TGTGCCATTTCGCAGGCTAGCGCCTACAATGAGCAGTTCTTC. Its translation: CAISQASAYNEQFF.

DNA for the CDR3: TGTGCCAGCAGTGGCGTAATGAATCCCACCTACGAGCAGTACTTC. Residues: CASSGVMNPTYEQYF. This rearrangement joins TRBV2 to TRBJ2-7, with D hard to call. V lost 4 bases and J 2 bases, leaving 15 bases between the germline ends. The CDR3 has 15 residues. The V gene's germline CDR1 is SNHLY and CDR2 FYNNEI.

The chain recombines TRBV6-5 with TRBJ1-4; D perhaps matches TRBD1 (5 bases). From germline, CDR1 is MNHEY and CDR2 SVGAGI. This CDR3 has 12 amino acids. With 6 bases removed from V and 8 bases from J, the gap between germline ends came to 10 bases. The CDR3 coding sequence is TGTGCCAGCAGCCAGGGAGGAGAAAAACTGTTTTTT. Translating it yields CASSQGGEKLFF.

The chain couples TRBV5-6 to TRBJ1-2; 7 nucleotides match TRBD1. CDR1 SGHDT and CDR2 YYEEEE come from the germline V gene. The CDR3 length is 12 residues. J was trimmed by 7 bases and V by 4 bases; bases with no gene match: 4. This CDR3 is CASSAQGFGYTF. CDR3 DNA: TGTGCCAGCAGCGCACAGGGGTTTGGCTACACCTTC.

The chain combines TRBV7-3 with TRBJ2-4; 7 bases line up with TRBD1. The CDR3 is made up of 13 amino acids. Germline V gives CDR1 SGHTA, CDR2 FQGTGA. J lost 9 bases, V lost 5 bases, and 7 bases had no gene match. The DNA for the CDR3 is TGTGCCAGCAGCGAACAACAGGGGTTCATTCAGTACTTC. As protein: CASSEQQGFIQYF.

The count of this clone is one. The V gene is TRBV6-1, the J gene TRBJ2-7, with 14 positions matching TRBD2. The J segment lost 5 bases and the V segment lost 0 bases, leaving 3 bases of the junction unmatched. Germline loops: CDR1 MNHNS, CDR2 SASEGT. This CDR3 has 16 residues. The CDR3 nucleotides are TGTGCCAGCAGTGAAGCTCGACTAGCGGGAGGGCACGAGCAGTACTTC. Protein: CASSEARLAGGHEQYF.

This clone was counted only a few times. The rearrangement links TRBV23-1 to TRBJ1-4, with a weak D call TRBD1 (5 bases). TRBV23-1 counts as an open reading frame of uncertain function. The V end was cut by 0 bases, the J end by 5 bases, with 10 bases between. This CDR3 contains 15 residues. The DNA of the CDR3 is TGCGCCAGCAGTCAATCGACGGCAGGGAATGAAAAACTGTTTTTT. It translates to CASSQSTAGNEKLFF.

The gene calls are TRBV3-1 (or the pseudogene TRBV3-2) and TRBJ2-1; D may be TRBD2 (5 bases). The CDR3 spans 15 residues. The germline gives CDR1 LGHDT, CDR2 YNNKEL (reference sequence). Trimming removed 4 bases from V and 7 bases from J, with 17 bases in between. The chain's CDR3 is CASSPFWTSGNEQFF. The CDR3 coding sequence is TGTGCCAGCAGCCCTTTCTGGACTTCGGGGAATGAGCAGTTCTTC.

V usage is TRBV19 and J usage is TRBJ1-2; 9 bases map to TRBD1. The ends lost 6 bases at V and 7 bases at J; junction bases unmatched: 15. Germline V gene data show CDR1 as LNHDA and CDR2 as SQIVND (reference sequence). CDR3 size: 16 residues. The DNA of the CDR3 is TGTGCCAGTAGCACTCCGGGACAGGGATTAACCGGTGGCTACACCTTC. It translates to CASSTPGQGLTGGYTF. The full variable domain, in which reference TRBV19 and TRBJ1-2 provide the parts outside the CDR3, is DGGITQSPKYLFRKEGQNVTLSCEQNLNHDAMYWYRQDPGQGLRLIYYSQIVNDFQKGDIAEGYSVSREKKESFPLTVTSAQKNPTAFYLCASSTPGQGLTGGYTFGSGTRLTVV.

The chain carries TRBV29-1 and TRBJ2-4; D gene ambiguous. V dropped 4 bases and J dropped 4 bases, with 8 bases sitting between them. The CDR3 sequence is 12 residues long. The germline V gene has CDR1 SQVTM and CDR2 ANQGSEA. The CDR3 region is CSVGRQKNIQYF. The DNA of the CDR3 is TGCAGCGTTGGTCGCCAGAAAAACATTCAGTACTTC.

This chain connects TRBV10-3 to TRBJ2-3; 13 bases match TRBD2. The V gene's germline CDR1 is ENHRY and CDR2 SYGVKD. Losses at the gene ends were 10 bases for V and 0 bases for J; bases not matched to a gene: 16. CDR3 length equals 19 residues. The CDR3, as DNA: TGTGCCACCCAAACCCGACTAGCGGGAGGAAGTGTGAGCACAGATACGCAGTATTTT. This translates into CATQTRLAGGSVSTDTQYF.

This clone was observed a few times. The chain combines TRBV5-1 with TRBJ1-2, with 9 bases lining up with TRBD1. V shed 4 bases and J 4 bases; nucleotides not matched to a gene: 5. The CDR3 has 14 amino acids. The germline gives CDR1 SGHRS, CDR2 YFSETQ. CDR3 coding DNA: TGCGCCAGCAGCCCGGACAGGGGCGCCTATGGCTACACCTTC. It specifies CASSPDRGAYGYTF.

The chain recombines TRBV2 with TRBJ1-2; tentative D call: TRBD1 (6 bases). CDR3 length equals 14 residues. V was trimmed by 6 bases and J by 2 bases, leaving 13 bases between them. The V gene's germline CDR1 is SNHLY and CDR2 FYNNEI. Written as DNA, the CDR3 is TGTGCCAGCAGCCCCCGACAGGCAAACTATGGCTACACCTTC. Translating gives CASSPRQANYGYTF.

V gene TRBV5-6 combines with J gene TRBJ2-4; 11 bases match TRBD2. In germline, CDR1 is SGHDT, CDR2 YYEEEE. V dropped 5 bases and J dropped 0; count of bases not matched to a gene: 10. This CDR3 spans 18 amino acids. CDR3 in DNA: TGTGCCAGCAGTTTACTGGTCCTAGCGGGAGGAGCCAAAAACATTCAGTACTTC. Translating it yields CASSLLVLAGGAKNIQYF.

The chain is built from TRBV27 and TRBJ2-1; 10 bases align to TRBD1. Germline V gives CDR1 MNHEY, CDR2 SMNVEV (reference sequence). CDR3 length equals 16 residues. The V gene end was trimmed by 5 bases and the J gene end by 4 bases; junction bases not matched to a gene: 8. DNA for the CDR3: TGTGCCAGCAGTCCAGACAGGACAGGGGGATACAATGAGCAGTTCTTC. Its translation: CASSPDRTGGYNEQFF.

This clone was recorded once. The sample contains more than one DNA sequence encoding this CDR3. The genes are TRBV6-1 and TRBJ1-2, with unresolved D. Germline CDR1 MNHNS, CDR2 SASEGT. The germline V and J ends were trimmed by 2 bases and 4 bases, with 5 bases remaining between them. There are 12 residues in the CDR3. CDR3 sequence reads: CASSESGYGYTF. The DNA for the CDR3 is TGTGCCAGCAGTGAAAGCGGCTATGGCTACACCTTC.

The chain carries TRBV2 and TRBJ1-4; D not resolved. Germline V gene data show CDR1 as SNHLY and CDR2 as FYNNEI. CDR3 size: 14 residues. The ends were cut back, 7 bases at V and 4 bases at J, with 13 bases in the middle. The CDR3: CASIGTAFNEKLFF. The CDR3 DNA is TGTGCCAGCATAGGTACAGCCTTTAATGAAAAACTGTTTTTT.

The rearrangement joins TRBV6-5 to TRBJ1-5; TRBD1 is a possible D gene (5 bases). Trimming stripped 6 bases from V and 0 bases from J, with 9 bases between. The CDR3 contains 14 residues. Germline V gene lookup returns CDR1 MNHEY and CDR2 SVGAGI. This CDR3 reads CASSPRDSNQPQHF. CDR3 nucleotides: TGTGCCAGCAGCCCCAGGGATAGCAATCAGCCCCAGCATTTT.

The chain carries TRBV11-2 and TRBJ2-7; no definite D call. Trimming left V 5 bases short and J 0 bases short, with 11 bases between. The CDR3 is 14 amino acids. Germline assignment: CDR1 SGHAT and CDR2 FQNNGV. The CDR3, as DNA: TGTGCCAGCAGCCCACAGTTTAGCTCCTACGAGCAGTACTTC. This translates into CASSPQFSSYEQYF.

The chain links TRBV6-5 to TRBJ1-1; 9 bases map to TRBD1. CDR1 and CDR2 from the germline V gene are MNHEY and SVGAGI. The length of the CDR3 is 15 residues. J lost 3 bases, V lost 5 bases, and 7 bases had no gene match. The CDR3 nucleotides are TGTGCCAGCAGTACACAGGGACAGGGTTACACTGAAGCTTTCTTT. Translating gives CASSTQGQGYTEAFF.

The chain links TRBV2 to TRBJ1-4; D is ambiguous. The CDR3 has 14 residues. The germline V gene has CDR1 SNHLY and CDR2 FYNNEI. V gave up 6 bases and J gave up 5 bases, with 13 bases separating them. The CDR3 protein is CASRVNGLNEKLFF. DNA for the CDR3: TGTGCCAGCAGGGTAAATGGGCTGAATGAAAAACTGTTTTTT.

V usage is TRBV15 and J usage is TRBJ1-2; 7 nucleotides match TRBD1. V lost 1 base and J lost 4; bases outside the gene matches: 6. This CDR3 spans 15 amino acids. Germline V gives CDR1 LNHNV, CDR2 YYDKDF (reference sequence). This chain's CDR3 is CATSRGADRSYGYTF. The CDR3 DNA reads TGTGCCACCAGCAGAGGTGCGGACAGGAGCTATGGCTACACCTTC.

CDR3 nucleotides: TGCGCCAGCAGCCAAGAGAGTTACGGGATCGAGACCCAGTACTTC. It encodes CASSQESYGIETQYF. This chain joins TRBV4-1 and TRBJ2-5; perhaps TRBD2 as D (5 bases). Germline CDR1 is MGHRA and CDR2 is YSYEKL. Trimming pared 0 bases from V and 5 bases from J, leaving 13 bases between. The CDR3 sequence is 15 residues long.

This clone was detected only once. The chain is built from TRBV7-9 and TRBJ2-3; 7 bases line up with TRBD2. This CDR3 has 17 residues. After removal of 5 bases from V and 6 bases from J, the junction contained 17 bases not matched to a gene. Germline V CDR1 and CDR2: SEHNR, FQNEAQ (reference sequence). CDR3 coding DNA: TGTGCCAGCAGCCCCCCGACGGGACTACCAAGAAGGGATACGCAGTATTTT. Its protein is CASSPPTGLPRRDTQYF.

The genes are TRBV5-1 and TRBJ1-1; D remains unclear. Germline V gives CDR1 SGHRS, CDR2 YFSETQ. V was pared by 4 bases and J by 5 bases, with 18 bases between. CDR3 size: 15 residues. This CDR3 is CASSPFEGRETEAFF. The CDR3 DNA follows: TGCGCCAGCAGCCCGTTTGAGGGCAGAGAGACTGAAGCTTTCTTT.

J is TRBJ1-3 and V is TRBV3-1 (or the pseudogene TRBV3-2); 8 bases fit TRBD1. Trimming removed 3 bases from V and 4 bases from J; junction bases left unmatched: 5. The CDR3 is 15 amino acids. Germline-derived CDR1 and CDR2 are LGHDT and YNNKEL (reference sequence). CDR3 in amino acids: CASSQQGAAGNTIYF. CDR3 coding DNA: TGTGCCAGCAGCCAGCAGGGGGCAGCCGGAAACACCATATATTTT.

Here the CDR3 reads CASSSGLATSTDTQYF. CDR3 coding DNA: TGCGCCAGCAGCTCGGGACTAGCGACTAGCACAGATACGCAGTATTTT. The chain joins TRBV5-1 to TRBJ2-3; 10 bases map to TRBD2. V shed 3 bases, J shed 0 bases, and the junction held 4 bases outside the gene matches. This CDR3 has 16 residues. CDR1 is SGHRS, CDR2 YFSETQ, per germline.

The chain couples TRBV28 to TRBJ2-5; tentative D call: TRBD2 (6 bases). The CDR3 has 13 amino acids. V lost 3 bases, J lost 5 bases, and 10 bases lay in between. The germline V gene encodes CDR1 MDHEN and CDR2 SYDVKM. CDR3 protein: CASSLGGQETQYF. The CDR3 bases are TGTGCCAGCAGTTTGGGGGGTCAGGAGACCCAGTACTTC.

The chain joins TRBV7-8 to TRBJ2-1; 12 bases are shared with TRBD2. This CDR3 comprises 15 residues. The V gene's germline CDR1 is SGHVS and CDR2 FQNEAQ. The ends lost 4 bases at V and 10 bases at J; junction bases unmatched: 8. In nucleotides, the CDR3 is TGTGCCAGCAGCTCAGGACTAGCGGGGACCTGGGAGCAGTTCTTC. Its translation is CASSSGLAGTWEQFF.

This chain uses TRBV19 with TRBJ1-2; D unclear. This CDR3 region has 12 residues. Germline V gene sequence: CDR1 LNHDA, CDR2 SQIVND (reference sequence). Trimming took off 4 bases at V and 3 bases at J, with 6 bases between the two ends. CDR3 DNA sequence: TGTGCCAGTAGTAACTTTGACTATGGCTACACCTTC. It is translated as CASSNFDYGYTF.